One sample yielded the 32 T cell receptor beta chains listed below, sequenced in a study of blood T cell repertoires in COVID-19. The protocol was immunoSEQ multiplex PCR, while the TCRdb copy is restricted to in-frame clones and leaves out a portion. The sample lists under 350,000 clones, around 90% occurring once. Sequencing was carried out using peripheral blood. The origin of the receptors is a man in his fifties with acute or convalescent COVID-19.

This rearrangement joins TRBV4-1 to TRBJ1-1; tentative D call: TRBD1 (6 bases). V was clipped by 5 bases and J by 0 bases, with 7 bases between them. The CDR3 runs 13 residues. Germline-derived CDR1 and CDR2 are MGHRA and YSYEKL. The CDR3 DNA reads as TGCGCCAGCAGCGGACAGTTGAACACTGAAGCTTTCTTT. Protein product: CASSGQLNTEAFF.

CDR3 DNA sequence: TGTGCCAGCAGCGTGTCAGGGGCGGATGGCTACACCTTC. Protein sequence: CASSVSGADGYTF. This chain connects TRBV9 to TRBJ1-2; a weak D match, TRBD1 (6 bases). The CDR3 extends over 13 amino acids. The V gene lost 2 bases and the J gene lost 6 bases, with 11 bases spanning the gap. Germline V CDR1 and CDR2: SGDLS, YYNGEE.

CDR3 amino acids: CASSGGTGGFPTNEKLFF. The CDR3 nucleotides read TGCGCCAGCAGCGGTGGAACAGGGGGCTTCCCAACTAATGAAAAACTGTTTTTT. The chain is built from TRBV5-1 and TRBJ1-4; 9 nucleotides match TRBD1. This CDR3 is built from 18 residues. V gave up 4 bases and J gave up 0 bases; unmatched junction bases: 10. Looked up from germline, CDR1 is SGHRS and CDR2 is YFSETQ.

The genes are TRBV29-1 and TRBJ2-1, with 11 bases matching TRBD2. This CDR3 has 15 residues. CDR1 is SQVTM, CDR2 ANQGSEA, per germline. With 7 bases clipped from V and 4 bases from J, the junction kept 9 bases outside the gene matches. The CDR3 bases are TGCAGCGGTAATGTAGCGGGGGGGCGGTACAATGAGCAGTTCTTC. Encoded protein: CSGNVAGGRYNEQFF.

The chain is built from TRBV6-5 and TRBJ2-7; 9 positions agree with TRBD2. Germline V gives CDR1 MNHEY, CDR2 SVGAGI. Trimming removed 0 bases from V and 1 base from J; junction bases left unmatched: 4. This CDR3 region has 16 residues. The CDR3 nucleotides are TGTGCCAGCAGTTACTCCGGACTAGCGTCTTCCTACGAGCAGTACTTC. As protein: CASSYSGLASSYEQYF.

The chain employs TRBV6-5 and TRBJ1-2, with 11 bases identical to TRBD1. The junction had 5 bases not matched to a gene; V was cut back by 7 bases and J by 7 bases. This CDR3 is 13 amino acids long. CDR1 and CDR2 from the germline V gene are MNHEY and SVGAGI. The CDR3 DNA is TGTGCCAGCAAGGACAGGGGGCTTGCTGGCTACACCTTC. Its protein product is CASKDRGLAGYTF.

This chain links TRBV18 with TRBJ1-3; a possible D gene is TRBD1 (5 bases). Germline CDR1 KGHSH, CDR2 LQKENI. V gave up 5 bases and J gave up 8 bases, with 19 bases separating them. The CDR3 extends over 15 amino acids. The CDR3 nucleotides are TGTGCCAGCTCATTTCCGGGCCGCGCCAGGGACACCATATATTTT. Translating it yields CASSFPGRARDTIYF.

The genes are TRBV7-8 and TRBJ2-5; tentatively, D is TRBD1 (7 bases). Trimming stripped 0 bases from V and 1 base from J, with 24 bases between. CDR3 length equals 20 residues. From germline, CDR1 is SGHVS and CDR2 FQNEAQ. The CDR3: CASSLARVRRGLSGQETQYF. In DNA form, the CDR3 reads TGTGCCAGCAGCTTAGCGAGAGTGAGGAGGGGGCTGTCGGGCCAAGAGACCCAGTACTTC.

This chain joins TRBV30 and TRBJ1-2; a possible D gene is TRBD1 (6 bases). The CDR3 is made up of 14 amino acids. The ends were cut back, 3 bases at V and 4 bases at J, with 15 bases in the middle. In germline, CDR1 is GTSNPN, CDR2 SVGIG (reference sequence). The CDR3 DNA sequence: TGTGCCTGGAGAAAACCCCGGGACATCTATGGCTACACCTTC. Amino acids: CAWRKPRDIYGYTF. Full variable domain (missing parts from reference TRBV30 and TRBJ1-2): SQTIHQWPATLVQPVGSPLSLECTVEGTSNPNLYWYRQAAGRGLQLLFYSVGIGQISSEVPQNLSASRPQDRQFILSSKKLLLSDSGFYLCAWRKPRDIYGYTFGSGTRLTVV.

A word on this clone: The junction departs from germline at one end; a sequencing error may be responsible. The chain recombines TRBV23-1 with TRBJ2-5, with TRBD1 identical over 8 bases. TRBV23-1 is treated as an ORF (open reading frame) with a function not yet certain. The CDR3 has 16 amino acids. In nucleotides, the CDR3 is TGCGCCAGCAGTAAATCCGGGACAGGACAGCAAGAGACCCAGTACTTC. Protein: CASSKSGTGQQETQYF.

CDR3 nucleotides: TGTGCCAGCACCAACGTCGGGGACACCTCCTACGAGCAGTACTTC. This translates into CASTNVGDTSYEQYF. This chain joins TRBV5-4 and TRBJ2-7, with a possible D match to TRBD1 (6 bases). The CDR3 length is 15 residues. Looked up from germline, CDR1 is SGHNT and CDR2 is YYREEE (reference sequence). The V end lost 6 bases, the J end lost 0 bases, and 16 bases lay between the germline ends.

This chain links TRBV6-2 or TRBV6-3 with TRBJ1-1; the match to TRBD1 covers 7 bases. Losses at the gene ends were 5 bases for V and 5 bases for J; bases not matched to a gene: 5. CDR3 length equals 13 residues. CDR1 and CDR2 from the germline V gene are MNHEY and SVGEGT. CDR3 DNA sequence: TGTGCCAGCAGTGCCAGGGGGATAACTGAAGCTTTCTTT. It encodes CASSARGITEAFF.

This CDR3 is CATSEAGNTGELFF. CDR3 nucleotide sequence: TGTGCCACCAGTGAGGCGGGGAACACCGGGGAGCTGTTTTTT. The J gene is TRBJ2-2, the V gene TRBV24-1, with TRBD2 as a possible D gene (5 bases). CDR3 size: 14 residues. Germline lookup yields CDR1 KGHDR and CDR2 SFDVKD. V gave up 4 bases and J gave up 1 base, with 6 bases separating them.

This chain links TRBV19 with TRBJ1-3, with D hard to call. The CDR3 is 16 residues long. The V gene lost 1 base and the J gene lost 7 bases, with 17 bases spanning the gap. The germline gives CDR1 LNHDA, CDR2 SQIVND (reference sequence). DNA for the CDR3: TGTGCCAGTAGTATAGGTCGGCGGCCGGTCGGGAACACCATATATTTT. Translation gives CASSIGRRPVGNTIYF.

This chain links TRBV2 with TRBJ1-1, with 7 bases fitting TRBD1. The V gene's germline CDR1 is SNHLY and CDR2 FYNNEI. J gave up 1 base and V 1 base, and 12 bases lay outside the gene matches. The CDR3 is 18 residues long. CDR3 region: CASSEGWDRGRANTEAFF. The CDR3 region has the DNA TGTGCCAGCAGTGAAGGTTGGGATAGGGGGCGCGCGAACACTGAAGCTTTCTTT.

This clone was seen only once. This chain joins TRBV7-2 and TRBJ2-7; D perhaps matches TRBD2 (6 bases). Trimming cost V 4 bases and J 3 bases, with 10 bases left between them. Germline assignment: CDR1 SGHTA and CDR2 FQGNSA. The CDR3 length is 13 residues. This chain's CDR3 is CASSWDSVYEQYF. The CDR3 DNA sequence: TGTGCCAGCAGCTGGGACTCGGTCTACGAGCAGTACTTC.

This clone was seen a single time. This chain links TRBV6-5 with TRBJ2-2, with 8 nucleotides matching TRBD2. The CDR3 consists of 15 residues. Losses at the gene ends were 5 bases for V and 3 bases for J; bases not matched to a gene: 5. The germline V gene encodes CDR1 MNHEY and CDR2 SVGAGI. The CDR3 coding sequence is TGTGCCAGCAGTAGAGCAGCGGGGGACACCGGGGAGCTGTTTTTT. Its translation: CASSRAAGDTGELFF.

The chain recombines TRBV11-2 with TRBJ2-2; maybe TRBD2 (6 bases). The CDR3 spans 12 residues. The V and J ends lost 6 bases and 8 bases respectively, with 10 bases between them. Germline lookup yields CDR1 SGHAT and CDR2 FQNNGV. CDR3: CASRWGEGELFF. Here the CDR3 DNA reads TGTGCCAGCAGGTGGGGGGAGGGGGAGCTGTTTTTT.

J is TRBJ2-1 and V is TRBV18, with a weak D call TRBD1 (6 bases). Per the germline V gene, CDR1 is KGHSH and CDR2 is LQKENI. The CDR3 has 12 residues. Trimming shortened V by 8 bases and J by 8 bases, and 13 bases separated the two germline ends. CDR3 sequence (DNA): TGTGCCAGCCAGGGGCCCGCAGATGAGCAGTTCTTC. Residues: CASQGPADEQFF.

This clone was picked up one time. The CDR3 sequence: CASSRAPGTSGSYEQYF. DNA of the CDR3: TGTGCCAGCAGCCGCGCCCCCGGGACTAGCGGTTCGTACGAGCAGTACTTC. This chain connects TRBV21-1 to TRBJ2-7; the table's D call TRBD2 went unverified against the DNA. TRBV21-1 is shown as a pseudogene. The CDR3 is 17 residues long.

This clone was recorded only once. The chain employs TRBV19 and TRBJ2-1; 7 bases agree with TRBD2. The CDR3 is 14 residues long. V shed 6 bases, J shed 5 bases, and the junction held 7 bases outside the gene matches. CDR1 and CDR2 from the germline V gene are LNHDA and SQIVND (reference sequence). The CDR3 nucleotides are TGTGCCAGTAGCTCCCGGGACTACGACAATGAGCAGTTCTTC. As protein: CASSSRDYDNEQFF.

This clone was detected a few times. This sequence joins TRBV7-9 and TRBJ2-3; TRBD2 agrees at 9 bases. Trimming removed 1 base from V and 0 bases from J; junction bases left unmatched: 5. Per germline, CDR1 SEHNR and CDR2 FQNEAQ (reference sequence). The CDR3 extends over 17 amino acids. The CDR3: CASSLGTSATSTDTQYF. CDR3 DNA: TGTGCCAGCAGCTTAGGGACTAGCGCTACTAGCACAGATACGCAGTATTTT. Variable domain in full (rest from reference TRBV7-9 and TRBJ2-3): DTGVSQNPRHKITKRGQNVTFRCDPISEHNRLYWYRQTLGQGPEFLTYFQNEAQLEKSRLLSDRFSAERPKGSFSTLEIQRTEQGDSAMYLCASSLGTSATSTDTQYFGPGTRLTVL.

The chain is built from TRBV7-3 and TRBJ2-7, with TRBD1 as a possible D gene (5 bases). CDR1 and CDR2 from the germline V gene are SGHTA and FQGTGA. This CDR3 spans 14 amino acids. V was trimmed by 6 bases and J by 0 bases, leaving 12 bases between them. In DNA, the CDR3 is TGTGCCAGCAGTAGGGGCCCCAGCTCCTACGAGCAGTACTTC. Translation: CASSRGPSSYEQYF.

In DNA, the CDR3 is TGTGCCAGCAGCCAAACACAGGTCCCCGGAAACACCATATATTTT. Protein sequence: CASSQTQVPGNTIYF. This rearrangement joins TRBV4-2 to TRBJ1-3; D is possibly TRBD1 (5 bases). CDR3 length equals 15 residues. The germline V gene encodes CDR1 LGHNA and CDR2 YNFKEQ. The V end was cut by 2 bases, the J end by 4 bases, with 12 bases between.

This clone was found many times. This specimen includes other DNA sequences encoding the same CDR3. The J gene is TRBJ2-7, the V gene TRBV12-3 or TRBV12-4; 7 bases are shared with TRBD1. The CDR3 runs 12 residues. J gave up 5 bases and V 6 bases, and 4 bases lay outside the gene matches. CDR3 nucleotide sequence: TGTGCCAGCAGCCCCGGACAGGACGAGCAGTACTTC. Protein: CASSPGQDEQYF.

The genes are TRBV4-2 and TRBJ2-3; 8 nucleotides match TRBD1. The junction had 16 bases not matched to a gene; V was cut back by 10 bases and J by 1 base. The CDR3 extends over 17 amino acids. CDR1 is LGHNA and CDR2 is YNFKEQ in the germline V gene. The CDR3 loop reads CATGGGTGNLGTDTQYF. The CDR3 DNA reads as TGTGCCACTGGGGGCGGGACAGGCAACCTTGGCACAGATACGCAGTATTTT.

V usage is TRBV7-8 and J usage is TRBJ1-6; the match to TRBD1 covers 8 bases. In germline, CDR1 is SGHVS, CDR2 FQNEAQ. The CDR3 covers 17 residues. The junction had 13 bases not matched to a gene; V was cut back by 5 bases and J by 7 bases. CDR3 amino acids: CASSTRTGSIPNSPLHF. Written as DNA, the CDR3 is TGTGCCAGCAGCACGAGGACAGGGTCTATACCAAATTCACCCCTCCACTTT.

V usage is TRBV27 and J usage is TRBJ1-5; the match to TRBD1 covers 8 bases. The CDR3 extends over 13 amino acids. CDR1 is MNHEY and CDR2 is SMNVEV in the germline V gene (reference sequence). Germline trimming cut 10 bases from V and 7 bases from J; bases unmatched to any gene: 9. The CDR3 nucleotides are TGTGCCACTGGACAGGGCCTTTGGCAGCCCCAGCATTTT. This encodes CATGQGLWQPQHF.

CDR3 sequence reads: CASSQALQGMNTEAFF. In nucleotides, the CDR3 is TGCGCCAGCAGCCAAGCTCTCCAGGGTATGAACACTGAAGCTTTCTTT. This rearrangement joins TRBV4-1 to TRBJ1-1; TRBD1 is a possible D gene (5 bases). The CDR3 totals 16 residues. The germline V gene encodes CDR1 MGHRA and CDR2 YSYEKL. Trimming stripped 1 base from V and 0 bases from J, with 12 bases between.

This clone was counted a few times. The CDR3 nucleotides read TGTGCCAGCAGCGGGGCCTGGAACACTGAAGCTTTCTTT. It specifies CASSGAWNTEAFF. The chain joins TRBV3-1 (or the pseudogene TRBV3-2) to TRBJ1-1; D may be TRBD1 (5 bases). Germline CDR1 LGHDT, CDR2 YNNKEL (reference sequence). Deletions cut 5 bases from V and 1 base from J, with 8 bases between. CDR3 length: 13 amino acids.

This chain joins TRBV5-1 and TRBJ1-6; D is uncertain. Germline V gene data show CDR1 as SGHRS and CDR2 as YFSETQ. This CDR3 is 15 amino acids long. V gave up 4 bases and J gave up 4 bases, with 12 bases separating them. As DNA, the CDR3 is TGCGCCAGCAGCCCGCGAGCGGGGTATAATTCACCCCTCCACTTT. This translates into CASSPRAGYNSPLHF.

Only a few counts were recorded for this clone. This sequence joins TRBV5-1 and TRBJ2-3, with 7 bases that match TRBD1. Germline lookup yields CDR1 SGHRS and CDR2 YFSETQ. The CDR3 runs 14 residues. V gave up 5 bases and J gave up 1 base; unmatched junction bases: 4. CDR3 DNA sequence: TGCGCCAGCAGTCGGACAGGAGGCACAGATACGCAGTATTTT. Translating it yields CASSRTGGTDTQYF. Complete variable domain (other parts from reference TRBV5-1 and TRBJ2-3): KAGVTQTPRYLIKTRGQQVTLSCSPISGHRSVSWYQQTPGQGLQFLFEYFSETQRNKGNFPGRFSGRQFSNSRSEMNVSTLELGDSALYLCASSRTGGTDTQYFGPGTRLTVL.